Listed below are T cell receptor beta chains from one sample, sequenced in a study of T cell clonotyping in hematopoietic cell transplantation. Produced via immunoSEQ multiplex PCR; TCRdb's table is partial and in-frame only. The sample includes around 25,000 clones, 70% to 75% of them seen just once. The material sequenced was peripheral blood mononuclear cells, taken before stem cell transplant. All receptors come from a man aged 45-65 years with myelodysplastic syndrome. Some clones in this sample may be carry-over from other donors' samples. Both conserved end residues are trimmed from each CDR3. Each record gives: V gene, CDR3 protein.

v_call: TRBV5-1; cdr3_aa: ASSSGTGFTQTETQY
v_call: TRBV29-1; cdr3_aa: SVGGQWVETQY
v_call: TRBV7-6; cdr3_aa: ASSLADSGANVLT
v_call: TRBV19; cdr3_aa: ASGRGEYEQY
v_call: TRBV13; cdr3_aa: ASSLGQETQY
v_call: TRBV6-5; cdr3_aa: ASTPMTSGDYEQY
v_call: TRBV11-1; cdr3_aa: ASSPRFQNEAF
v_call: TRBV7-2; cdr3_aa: ASSWLGGNTEAF
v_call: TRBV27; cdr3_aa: ASSTRPDSYTDTQY
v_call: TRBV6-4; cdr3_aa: ASSSGDDTGELF
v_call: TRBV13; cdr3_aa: ASSDLAGMLGRQF
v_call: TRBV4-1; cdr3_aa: ASSGVGHYGYT
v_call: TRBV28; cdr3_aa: ASSSRDRGAYEQY
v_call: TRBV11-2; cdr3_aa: ASSSRPDEQY
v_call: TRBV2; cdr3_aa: ASSERQTMNTEAF
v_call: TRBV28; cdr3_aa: ASSSDRLKY
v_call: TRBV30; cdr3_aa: AWSAGTNYNSPLH
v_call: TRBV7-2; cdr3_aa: ASSVRQVGSVGQY
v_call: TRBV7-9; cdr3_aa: ASSLAGTGVYGYT
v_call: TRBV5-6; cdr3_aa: ASSAGQAVWTQH
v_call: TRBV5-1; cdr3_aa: ASSLGQGREKLF
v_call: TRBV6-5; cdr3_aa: ASSYSGPSGGELF
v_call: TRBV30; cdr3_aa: AWSTTGTPITEAF
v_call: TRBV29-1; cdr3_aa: SASSTPYGYT
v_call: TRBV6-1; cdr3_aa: ASSEEPNTEAF
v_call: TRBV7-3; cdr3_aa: ASSIKKGPWDSPLH
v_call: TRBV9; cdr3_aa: ASSVDGQPGGEKLF